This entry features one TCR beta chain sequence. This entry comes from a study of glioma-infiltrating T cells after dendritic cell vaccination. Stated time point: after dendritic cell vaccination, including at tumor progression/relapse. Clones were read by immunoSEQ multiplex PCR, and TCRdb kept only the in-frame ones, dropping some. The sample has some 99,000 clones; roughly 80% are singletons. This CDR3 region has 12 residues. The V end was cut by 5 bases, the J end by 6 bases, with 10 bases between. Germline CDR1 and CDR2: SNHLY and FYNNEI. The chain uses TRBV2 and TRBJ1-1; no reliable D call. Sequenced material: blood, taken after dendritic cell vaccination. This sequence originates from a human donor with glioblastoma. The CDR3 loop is CASSRRQSEAFF. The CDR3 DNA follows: TGTGCCAGCAGTCGGCGGCAGTCTGAAGCTTTCTTT.